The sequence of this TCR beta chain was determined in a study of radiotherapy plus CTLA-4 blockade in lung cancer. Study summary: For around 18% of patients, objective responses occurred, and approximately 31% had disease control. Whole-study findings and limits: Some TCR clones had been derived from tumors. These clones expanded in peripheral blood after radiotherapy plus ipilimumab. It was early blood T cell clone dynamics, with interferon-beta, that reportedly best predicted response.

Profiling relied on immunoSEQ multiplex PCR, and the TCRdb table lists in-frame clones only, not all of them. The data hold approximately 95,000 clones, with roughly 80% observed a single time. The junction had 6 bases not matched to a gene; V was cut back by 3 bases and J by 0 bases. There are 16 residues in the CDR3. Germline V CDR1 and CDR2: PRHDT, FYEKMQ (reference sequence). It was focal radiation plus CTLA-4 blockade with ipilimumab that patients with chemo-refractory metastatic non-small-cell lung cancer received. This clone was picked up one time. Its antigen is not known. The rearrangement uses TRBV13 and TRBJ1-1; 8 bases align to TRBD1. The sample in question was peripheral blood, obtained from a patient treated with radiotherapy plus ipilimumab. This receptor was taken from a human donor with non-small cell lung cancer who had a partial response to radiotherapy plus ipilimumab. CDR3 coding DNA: TGTGCCAGCAGCTTCAGGACAGGGACCATGAACACTGAAGCTTTCTTT. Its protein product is CASSFRTGTMNTEAFF.